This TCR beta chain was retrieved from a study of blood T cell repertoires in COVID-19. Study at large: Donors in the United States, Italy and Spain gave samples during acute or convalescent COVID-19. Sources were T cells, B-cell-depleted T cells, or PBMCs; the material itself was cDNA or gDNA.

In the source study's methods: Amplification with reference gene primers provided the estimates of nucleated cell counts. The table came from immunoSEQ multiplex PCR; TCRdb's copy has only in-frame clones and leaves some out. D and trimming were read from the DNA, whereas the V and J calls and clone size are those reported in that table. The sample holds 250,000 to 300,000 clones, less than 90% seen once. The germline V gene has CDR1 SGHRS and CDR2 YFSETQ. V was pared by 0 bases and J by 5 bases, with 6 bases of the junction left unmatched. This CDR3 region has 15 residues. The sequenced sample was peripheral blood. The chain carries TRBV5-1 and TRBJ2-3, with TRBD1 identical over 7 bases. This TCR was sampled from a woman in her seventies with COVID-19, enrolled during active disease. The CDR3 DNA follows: TGCGCCAGCAGCTTGGATACCAGGGGGTTAGATACGCAGTATTTT. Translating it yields CASSLDTRGLDTQYF.